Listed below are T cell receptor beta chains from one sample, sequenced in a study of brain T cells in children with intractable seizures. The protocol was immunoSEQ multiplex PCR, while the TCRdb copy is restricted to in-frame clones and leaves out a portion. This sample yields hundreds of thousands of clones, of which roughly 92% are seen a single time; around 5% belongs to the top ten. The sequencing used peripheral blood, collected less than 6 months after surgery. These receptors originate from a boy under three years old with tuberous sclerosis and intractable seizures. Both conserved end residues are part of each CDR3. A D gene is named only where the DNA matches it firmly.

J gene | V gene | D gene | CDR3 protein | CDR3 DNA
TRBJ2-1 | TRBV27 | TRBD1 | CASSLTDRGRRLDVDNEQFF | TGTGCCAGCAGTCTAACCGACAGGGGGCGTAGGTTAGACGTCGACAATGAGCAGTTCTTC
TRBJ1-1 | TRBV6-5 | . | CASTLGADTEAFF | TGTGCCAGCACCCTGGGGGCGGACACTGAAGCTTTCTTT
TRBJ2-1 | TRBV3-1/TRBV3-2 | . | CASSQANSYNEQFF | TGTGCCAGCAGCCAGGCAAACTCCTACAATGAGCAGTTCTTC
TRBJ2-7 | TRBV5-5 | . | CASSLTANPYEQYF | TGTGCCAGCAGCTTAACAGCCAACCCCTACGAGCAGTACTTC
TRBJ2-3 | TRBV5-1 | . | CASSRVLLTDTQYF | TGCGCCAGCAGCCGGGTCCTCCTCACAGATACGCAGTATTTT
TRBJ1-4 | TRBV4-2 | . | CASSPGTLNEKLFF | TGTGCCAGCAGCCCTGGGACCCTTAATGAAAAACTGTTTTTT
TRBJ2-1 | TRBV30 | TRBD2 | CAWRIAGFWRGNEQFF | TGTGCCTGGAGGATAGCGGGATTCTGGAGAGGGAATGAGCAGTTCTTC
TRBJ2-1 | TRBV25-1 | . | CASSENSTGYNEQFF | TGTGCCAGCAGTGAAAACTCGACAGGCTACAATGAGCAGTTCTTC
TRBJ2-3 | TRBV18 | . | CASSPPAAMDTQYF | TGTGCCAGCTCACCACCGGCCGCGATGGATACGCAGTATTTT
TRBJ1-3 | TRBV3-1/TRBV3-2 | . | CASSQDSYSGNTIYF | TGTGCCAGCAGCCAAGACAGTTACTCTGGAAACACCATATATTTT
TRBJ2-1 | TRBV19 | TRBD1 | CASSIRTGAYNEQFF | TGTGCCAGTAGTATAAGGACAGGGGCCTACAATGAGCAGTTCTTC
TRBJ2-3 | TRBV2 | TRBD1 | CASSVQGWDTQYF | TGTGCCAGCAGTGTACAGGGGTGGGATACGCAGTATTTT
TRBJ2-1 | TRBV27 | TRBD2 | CASSLSPGLAGRDEQFF | TGTGCCAGCAGTTTATCCCCGGGACTAGCGGGACGAGACGAGCAGTTCTTC
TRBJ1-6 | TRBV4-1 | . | CASSPAGSLDLHF | TGCGCCAGCAGCCCTGCTGGCAGCTTGGATCTCCACTTT
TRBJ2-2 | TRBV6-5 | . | CASSYQTQGSGELFF | TGTGCCAGCAGTTATCAAACTCAGGGAAGCGGGGAGCTGTTTTTT
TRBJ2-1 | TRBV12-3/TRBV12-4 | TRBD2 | CASRTSDYNEQFF | TGTGCCAGCAGGACTAGCGACTACAATGAGCAGTTCTTC
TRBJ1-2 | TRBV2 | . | CASRSQVRAGYTF | TGTGCCAGCAGGTCCCAGGTACGGGCTGGCTACACCTTC
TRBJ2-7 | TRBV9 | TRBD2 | CASSVGLAASYEQYF | TGTGCCAGCAGCGTAGGACTAGCGGCCTCCTACGAGCAGTACTTC
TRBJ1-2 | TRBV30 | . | CAWNRRDYGYTF | TGTGCCTGGAATCGAAGGGACTATGGCTACACCTTC
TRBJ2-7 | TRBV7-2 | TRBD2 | CASSLARTSGRLYEQYF | TGTGCCAGCAGCTTAGCACGGACTAGCGGGAGACTTTACGAGCAGTACTTC
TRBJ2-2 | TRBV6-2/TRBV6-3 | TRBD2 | CASSYSRWGGNTGELFF | TGTGCCAGCAGTTACTCGAGATGGGGGGGAAACACCGGGGAGCTGTTTTTT
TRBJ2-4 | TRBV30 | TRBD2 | CAGGGTSGRYLAKNIQYF | TGTGCCGGGGGGGGGACTAGCGGGAGGTATCTAGCCAAAAACATTCAGTACTTC
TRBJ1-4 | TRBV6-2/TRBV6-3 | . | CASSYPTGTTTNEKLFF | TGTGCCAGCAGTTACCCTACCGGGACAACAACTAATGAAAAACTGTTTTTT
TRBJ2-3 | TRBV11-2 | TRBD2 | CASSFMTSPSTDTQYF | TGTGCCAGCAGCTTTATGACTAGCCCTAGCACAGATACGCAGTATTTT
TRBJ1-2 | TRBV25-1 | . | CASSVNYGYTF | TGTGCCAGCAGTGTTAACTATGGCTACACCTTC